A single sample is the source of the 3 T cell receptor beta chains below, sequenced in a study of OX40 agonist ivuxolimab in advanced cancers. This table comes from immunoSEQ multiplex PCR, and its TCRdb copy is limited to in-frame clones, with some not included. The sample shows 65,000 to 95,000 clones, roughly 88% of them seen only once. The material was CD4+ or CD8+ T cells sorted from blood, obtained in a trial of the OX40 agonist ivuxolimab. All receptors derive from an adult with an advanced solid tumor such as melanoma, head and neck, liver or kidney cancer.

Here the CDR3 reads CASSPSRGQSEQFF. CDR3 bases: TGTGCCAGCTCACCATCTCGGGGGCAGAGTGAGCAGTTCTTC. The rearrangement joins TRBV18 to TRBJ2-1; either TRBD1 or TRBD2 may fit D (6 bases each). CDR3 length: 14 amino acids. The germline CDR1 and CDR2 sequences are KGHSH and LQKENI. Trimming took 2 bases from V and 9 from J, leaving 14 bases between them.

The rearrangement joins TRBV28 to TRBJ2-4; D is ambiguous. The CDR3 loop spans 14 amino acids. Trimming pared 4 bases from V and 6 bases from J, leaving 13 bases between. Germline V gene lookup returns CDR1 MDHEN and CDR2 SYDVKM. CDR3 loop: CASSSRFLINIQYF. DNA for the CDR3: TGTGCCAGCAGTTCGAGGTTTCTAATAAACATTCAGTACTTC.

In this sample, this clone turned up a few times. J is TRBJ1-2 and V is TRBV30, with D perhaps matching TRBD1 (6 bases). Between the trimmed V and J ends, which lost 1 base and 7 bases, there was a span of 19 bases. This CDR3 contains 15 residues. Germline values: CDR1 GTSNPN, CDR2 SVGIG (reference sequence). CDR3 loop: CAWSALPGAGSGYTF. The CDR3 bases are TGTGCCTGGAGTGCCCTACCGGGGGCTGGGAGTGGCTACACCTTC.